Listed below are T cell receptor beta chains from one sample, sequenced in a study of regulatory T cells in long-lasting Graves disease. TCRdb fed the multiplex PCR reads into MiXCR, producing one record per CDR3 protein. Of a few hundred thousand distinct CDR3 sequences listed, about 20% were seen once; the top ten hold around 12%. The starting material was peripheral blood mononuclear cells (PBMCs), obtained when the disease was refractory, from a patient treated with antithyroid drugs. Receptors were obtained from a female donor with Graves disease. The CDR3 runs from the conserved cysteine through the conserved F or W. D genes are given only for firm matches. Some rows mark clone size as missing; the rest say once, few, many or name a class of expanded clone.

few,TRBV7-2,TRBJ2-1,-,TGTGCCAGCAGCTTATCTACCGATGAGCAGTTCTTC,CASSLSTDEQFF
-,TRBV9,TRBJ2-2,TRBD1,TGTGCCAGCAGCGGACAGGGGGCGCGTAGCGGGGAGCTGTTTTTT,CASSGQGARSGELFF
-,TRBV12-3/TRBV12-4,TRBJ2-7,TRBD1,TGTGCCAGCAGTTCCCAGGGGGCGCTTAGCGAGCACTACTTC,CASSSQGALSEHYF
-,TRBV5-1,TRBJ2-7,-,TGCGCCAGCAGCATGGACGCCAACCTCTACGAGCAGTACTTC,CASSMDANLYEQYF
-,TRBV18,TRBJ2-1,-,TGTGCCAGCTCGCCTGCCGGGACACTTAACAATGAGCAGTTCTTC,CASSPAGTLNNEQFF
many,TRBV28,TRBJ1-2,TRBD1,TGTGCCAGCAGTCCCACCTCCGGGACAGGGGACTATGGCTACACCTTC,CASSPTSGTGDYGYTF
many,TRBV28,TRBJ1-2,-,TGTGCCAGCAGTCCGGCTAGAGGTGGCTACACCTTC,CASSPARGGYTF
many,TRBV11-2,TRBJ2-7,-,TGTGCCAGCAGCTTAAGCCCAGGGCGCGAGCAGTACTTC,CASSLSPGREQYF
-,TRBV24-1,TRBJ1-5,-,TGTGCCACCACGAGAAGCAATCAGCCCCAGCATTTT,CATTRSNQPQHF
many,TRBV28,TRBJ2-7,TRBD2,TGTGCCAGCAGTTTCACCGGGAGGGGTAACGAGCAGTACTTC,CASSFTGRGNEQYF
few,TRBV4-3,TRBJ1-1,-,TGCGCCAGCAGCCAAGACTTTCGGGCGGGTGAAGCTTTCTTT,CASSQDFRAGEAFF
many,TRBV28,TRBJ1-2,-,TGTGCCAGCAAAGGGGGAAGGGTGGCAGAACGTGGCTACACCTTC,CASKGGRVAERGYTF
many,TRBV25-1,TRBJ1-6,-,TGTGCCAGCGCGGGGGCGGGGGGGAATTCACCCCTCCACTTT,CASAGAGGNSPLHF
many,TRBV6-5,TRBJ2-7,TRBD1,TGTGCCAGCAGTTATCCGGACAGGGCCTACGAGCAGTACTTC,CASSYPDRAYEQYF
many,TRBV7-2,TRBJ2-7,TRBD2,TGTGCCAGCACCCCTAGCGGGAGGGCCTACGAGCAGTACTTC,CASTPSGRAYEQYF
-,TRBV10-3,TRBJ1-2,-,TGTGCCATCAGTGATTCCAGGGGCGCTGGCTACACCTTC,CAISDSRGAGYTF
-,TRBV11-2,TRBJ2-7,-,TGTGCCAGCAGTTCTCCAGGGTACGAGCGGTACTTC,CASSSPGYERYF
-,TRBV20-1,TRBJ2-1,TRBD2,TGCAGCACTATACGTGCGACTAGCGGGGGGAATGAGCAGTTCTTC,CSTIRATSGGNEQFF
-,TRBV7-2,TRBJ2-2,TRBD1,TGTGCCAGCAGCCCGGTGGGACAGTTATACACCGGGGAGCTGTTTTTT,CASSPVGQLYTGELFF
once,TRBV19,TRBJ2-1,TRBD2,TGTGCCAGTAGTATCGGGACTAGAGGCAATGAGCAGTTCTTC,CASSIGTRGNEQFF
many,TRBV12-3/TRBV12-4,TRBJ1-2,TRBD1,TGTGCCAGCAGAACGCGGACAGGCGGTGGCTACACCTTC,CASRTRTGGGYTF
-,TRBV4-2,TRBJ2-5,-,TGTGCCAGCAGCCAAGCGGACTGGGGAACCCAAGAGACCCAGTACTTC,CASSQADWGTQETQYF
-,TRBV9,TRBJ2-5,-,TGTGCCAGCAGCGTAGCCGGCGGTGAGACCCAGTACTTC,CASSVAGGETQYF
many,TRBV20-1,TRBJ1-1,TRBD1,TGCAGTGCTGGGGGACAGCTGAACACTGAAGCTTTCTTT,CSAGGQLNTEAFF
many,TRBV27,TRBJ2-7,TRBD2,TGTGCCAGCAGTTTCGGAGCGGGAGCAATCCCCGAGCAGTACTTC,CASSFGAGAIPEQYF
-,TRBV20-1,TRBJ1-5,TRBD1,TGCAGTGCCGCCTGGACAGGGGATCAGCCCCAGCATTTT,CSAAWTGDQPQHF
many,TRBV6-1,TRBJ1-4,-,TGTGCCAGCACCCTCGGGCAGACTAATGAAAAACTGTTTTTT,CASTLGQTNEKLFF
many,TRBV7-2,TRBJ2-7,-,TGTGCCAGCGGGAGAACGGACGATTCCTACGAGCAGTACTTC,CASGRTDDSYEQYF
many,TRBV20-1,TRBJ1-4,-,TGCAGTGCTAGGCATCGTCAGGGGAGTGAAAAACTGTTTTTT,CSARHRQGSEKLFF
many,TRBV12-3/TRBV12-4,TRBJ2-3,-,TGTGCCAGCAGCCGCGGAACAGATACGCAGTATTTT,CASSRGTDTQYF
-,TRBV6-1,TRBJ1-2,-,TGTGCCAGCAGTCCCAAACATATTAACTATGGCTACACCTTC,CASSPKHINYGYTF
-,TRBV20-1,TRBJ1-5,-,TGCAGTGCTAGAGATAGGGAAGATCAGCCCCAGCATTTT,CSARDREDQPQHF
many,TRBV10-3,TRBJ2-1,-,TGTGCCATCAGTCCCAAGGTCGAATTGGGGAATGAGCAGTTCTTC,CAISPKVELGNEQFF
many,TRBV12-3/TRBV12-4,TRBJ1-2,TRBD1,TGTGCCAGCAGTCAAACCACGACAGGGATCAACTATGGCTACACCTTC,CASSQTTTGINYGYTF
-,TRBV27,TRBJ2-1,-,TGTGCCAGCAGCCAACAGGGTAGGTCCTACAATGAGCAGTTCTTC,CASSQQGRSYNEQFF
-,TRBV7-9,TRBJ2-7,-,TGTGCCAGCAGCTTAAGGCCCCCAGGGGAGCAGTACTTC,CASSLRPPGEQYF
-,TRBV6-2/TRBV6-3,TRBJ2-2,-,TGTGCCAGCCGCGCAATAGTGACGGCCACATTTCCCACCGGGGAGCTGTTTTTT,CASRAIVTATFPTGELFF
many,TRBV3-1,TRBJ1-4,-,TGTGCCAGCAGCCTTACCACAGAGAATGAAAAACTGTTTTTT,CASSLTTENEKLFF
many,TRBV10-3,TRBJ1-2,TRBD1,TGTGCCATCAGTGAATGGACAGGGGGGGATACCTCCCGTGGCTACACCTTC,CAISEWTGGDTSRGYTF
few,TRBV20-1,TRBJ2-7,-,TGCAGTGCTCGAAGCGTCACAGTGAATTACGAGCAGTACTTC,CSARSVTVNYEQYF
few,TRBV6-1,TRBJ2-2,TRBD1,TGTGCCACCGACCGGGACAGGACAACCGGGGAGCTGTTTTTT,CATDRDRTTGELFF
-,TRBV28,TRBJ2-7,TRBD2,TGTGCCAGCAGCCACGTACAGACTAGCGGGTTCTACGAGCAGTACTTC,CASSHVQTSGFYEQYF